The 26 T cell receptor beta chains below all came from one sample that was sequenced in a study of Tregs in tolerant kidney transplant recipients. The nonmyeloablative bone marrow transplants came from related graft donors, with transient mixed chimerism. Using immunoSEQ multiplex PCR, the repertoire was profiled, and TCRdb retains in-frame clones only, with some absent. Counted here are over 70,000 clones, 91% occurring once; the ten biggest clones make up roughly 1.5%. Sequenced material: CD4+ T cells from blood (PBMCs), taken 24 months after the transplant. The receptors originated from a human patient who received a combined kidney and bone marrow transplant. Some T cells may be the graft donor's.

V usage is TRBV5-1 and J usage is TRBJ2-5, with 8 bases identical to TRBD2. Germline assignment: CDR1 SGHRS and CDR2 YFSETQ. CDR3 length equals 15 residues. V dropped 5 bases and J dropped 5; count of bases not matched to a gene: 11. In nucleotides, the CDR3 is TGCGCCAGCAGTCCCGGAGCAGCGGGAGTTGAGACCCAGTACTTC. This translates into CASSPGAAGVETQYF.

The chain combines TRBV9 with TRBJ1-4, with 10 bases fitting TRBD1. The V gene's germline CDR1 is SGDLS and CDR2 YYNGEE. The CDR3 covers 18 residues. The V gene end was trimmed by 0 bases and the J gene end by 7 bases; junction bases not matched to a gene: 12. This chain's CDR3 is CASSVGPTGQGGSEKLFF. The CDR3 nucleotides are TGTGCCAGCAGCGTAGGCCCTACCGGACAGGGGGGCAGTGAAAAACTGTTTTTT.

The J gene is TRBJ1-1, the V gene TRBV7-8; D perhaps matches TRBD1 (5 bases). This CDR3 has 14 residues. CDR1 and CDR2 (germline): SGHVS, FQNEAQ. Trimming shortened V by 6 bases and J by 1 base, and 12 bases separated the two germline ends. The CDR3 region has the DNA TGTGCCAGCAGGCGTCCCGGGGGGAACACTGAAGCTTTCTTT. This translates into CASRRPGGNTEAFF.

This clone occurred a few times. The chain combines TRBV6-4 with TRBJ2-1, with 9 bases aligning to TRBD2. The CDR3 length is 16 residues. Trimming removed 7 bases from V and 2 bases from J; junction bases left unmatched: 9. Germline V gives CDR1 MRHNA, CDR2 SNTAGT. For the CDR3, the DNA is TGTGCCAGCAATATTAGCGGGAGAGGCACCTACAATGAGCAGTTCTTC. The encoded protein is CASNISGRGTYNEQFF.

This clone was seen more than once but under ten times. The chain couples TRBV2 to TRBJ1-2, with D perhaps matching TRBD1 (6 bases). The V gene's germline CDR1 is SNHLY and CDR2 FYNNEI. Trimming stripped 6 bases from V and 1 base from J, with 9 bases between. CDR3 length equals 13 residues. CDR3 amino acids: CASRRTDNYGYTF. CDR3 nucleotides: TGTGCCAGCAGGAGGACAGATAACTATGGCTACACCTTC.

This clone was counted once. V usage is TRBV5-4 and J usage is TRBJ2-3; possible D gene TRBD1, 6 bases. The CDR3 is 17 residues long. The V gene lost 2 bases and the J gene lost 4 bases, with 20 bases spanning the gap. CDR1 and CDR2 from the germline V gene are SGHNT and YYREEE (reference sequence). The CDR3 loop is CASSFRNQGPRADTQYF. The CDR3 DNA follows: TGTGCCAGCAGCTTTCGGAACCAGGGGCCCCGTGCAGATACGCAGTATTTT.

V is TRBV4-2 and J is TRBJ2-3; 9 bases map to TRBD1. This CDR3 comprises 16 residues. CDR1 and CDR2 (germline): LGHNA, YNFKEQ. Germline trimming cut 0 bases from V and 2 bases from J; bases unmatched to any gene: 3. CDR3 sequence reads: CASSQEDRGATDTQYF. In DNA form, the CDR3 reads TGTGCCAGCAGCCAAGAGGACAGGGGAGCCACAGATACGCAGTATTTT.

The chain couples TRBV19 to TRBJ2-7, with 8 bases identical to TRBD1. The CDR3 contains 15 residues. V shed 4 bases and J 2 bases; nucleotides not matched to a gene: 7. Looked up from germline, CDR1 is LNHDA and CDR2 is SQIVND (reference sequence). CDR3 in DNA: TGTGCCAGTAGTACGGTAGGACAGGGCCCCTACGAGCAGTACTTC. It encodes CASSTVGQGPYEQYF.

This chain connects TRBV5-1 to TRBJ2-7; D not certain. This CDR3 spans 14 amino acids. Germline V gene sequence: CDR1 SGHRS, CDR2 YFSETQ. The ends were cut back, 0 bases at V and 2 bases at J, with 9 bases in the middle. CDR3 in amino acids: CASSLVRPPYEQYF. As DNA, the CDR3 is TGCGCCAGCAGCTTGGTCAGGCCCCCCTACGAGCAGTACTTC.

This clone was found once. This chain links TRBV5-5 with TRBJ2-6, with D perhaps matching TRBD1 or TRBD2 (5 bases each). The CDR3 is made up of 15 amino acids. V was cut by 9 bases and J by 0 bases, with 13 bases left in between. CDR1 is SGHKS, CDR2 YYEKEE, per germline (reference sequence). Here the CDR3 DNA reads TGTGCCACCAGGGACGGGAACTCTGGGGCCAACGTCCTGACTTTC. It specifies CATRDGNSGANVLTF.

This rearrangement joins TRBV5-4 to TRBJ2-1; TRBD2 agrees at 12 bases. Germline V gene data show CDR1 as SGHNT and CDR2 as YYREEE (reference sequence). V shed 4 bases and J 1 base; nucleotides not matched to a gene: 3. This CDR3 comprises 16 residues. In nucleotides, the CDR3 is TGTGCCAGCAGCAGAGGGACTAGCGGGTCCTACAATGAGCAGTTCTTC. Amino acid sequence: CASSRGTSGSYNEQFF.

The chain is built from TRBV7-6 and TRBJ2-3; 10 bases line up with TRBD2. This CDR3 is 16 amino acids long. V dropped 5 bases and J dropped 2; count of bases not matched to a gene: 7. The germline gives CDR1 SGHVS, CDR2 FNYEAQ. The DNA of the CDR3 is TGTGCCAGCAGCACCCGACTAGCGGGTTCCACAGATACGCAGTATTTT. The encoded protein is CASSTRLAGSTDTQYF.

V is TRBV7-3 and J is TRBJ1-1, with 7 bases fitting TRBD1. The CDR3 has 14 residues. Trimming removed 4 bases from V and 1 base from J; junction bases left unmatched: 3. From germline, CDR1 is SGHTA and CDR2 FQGTGA. Here the CDR3 reads CASSSHRGNTEAFF. In DNA form, the CDR3 reads TGTGCCAGCAGCTCACACAGGGGGAACACTGAAGCTTTCTTT.

The genes are TRBV9 and TRBJ2-5; D is possibly TRBD1 (5 bases). CDR3 size: 15 residues. Per the germline V gene, CDR1 is SGDLS and CDR2 is YYNGEE. V was trimmed by 1 base and J by 2 bases, leaving 12 bases between them. This chain's CDR3 is CASSVQEGVQETQYF. The CDR3 DNA reads TGTGCCAGCAGCGTACAAGAAGGGGTTCAAGAGACCCAGTACTTC. The variable domain in full, with the rest retrieved from reference TRBV9 and TRBJ2-5, is DSGVTQTPKHLITATGQRVTLRCSPRSGDLSVYWYQQSLDQGLQFLIQYYNGEERAKGNILERFSAQQFPDLHSELNLSSLELGDSALYFCASSVQEGVQETQYFGPGTRLLVL.

This chain connects TRBV4-2 to TRBJ2-5, with TRBD2 identical over 10 bases. Germline V CDR1 and CDR2: LGHNA, YNFKEQ. J lost 5 bases, V lost 0 bases, and 12 bases had no gene match. The CDR3 runs 18 residues. The CDR3 nucleotides read TGTGCCAGCAGCCAAGATCTTAGGAGCGGGGGGGCCAGGGAGACCCAGTACTTC. Protein: CASSQDLRSGGARETQYF.

V usage is TRBV11-3 and J usage is TRBJ2-5, with 9 bases that match TRBD1. The J call may not be correct, given that the DNA end is closer to TRBJ2-7. Germline V CDR1 and CDR2: SGHNT, YENEEA. This CDR3 is 15 amino acids long. The CDR3 region has the DNA TGTGCCAGCAGTACCGGGGGACAGGGCCCCTACGAGCAGTACTTC. Protein product: CASSTGGQGPYEQYF.

The gene calls are TRBV11-1 and TRBJ2-7; D unresolved. The CDR3 is 11 residues long. Germline V gene data show CDR1 as SGHAT and CDR2 as FQDESV (reference sequence). With 4 bases removed from V and 7 bases from J, the gap between germline ends came to 8 bases. This chain's CDR3 is CASSSNLEQYF. DNA for the CDR3: TGTGCCAGCAGCTCCAATTTGGAGCAGTACTTC.

In its sample, this clone was seen once. As DNA, the CDR3 is TGTGCCAGCAGCCTTACGGGGGGCAATCAGCCCCAGCATTTT. This encodes CASSLTGGNQPQHF. The chain has TRBV7-2 and TRBJ1-5, with D possibly matching TRBD1 (5 bases). Deletions cut 5 bases from V and 2 bases from J, with 10 bases between. This CDR3 contains 14 residues. In germline, CDR1 is SGHTA, CDR2 FQGNSA.

The V and J genes are TRBV6-1 and TRBJ2-3; 7 bases are a match to TRBD1. Trimming cost V 4 bases and J 0 bases; bases outside gene matches: 7. CDR1 and CDR2 (germline): MNHNS, SASEGT. The length of the CDR3 is 16 residues. CDR3: CASSVDRLFSTDTQYF. The CDR3 DNA is TGTGCCAGCAGTGTGGACAGGCTCTTTAGCACAGATACGCAGTATTTT.

This rearrangement joins TRBV11-2 to TRBJ2-7; 7 bases map to TRBD2. The germline V gene has CDR1 SGHAT and CDR2 FQNNGV. Trimming took 2 bases from V and 0 from J; bases not matched to a gene: 4. The CDR3 covers 15 residues. CDR3 DNA: TGTGCCAGCAGCTTACAGGGCGGGAGCTCCTACGAGCAGTACTTC. Translating gives CASSLQGGSSYEQYF.

This clone has more than one count but fewer than ten. The chain recombines TRBV4-3 with TRBJ2-7; TRBD1 agrees at 11 bases. J lost 3 bases, V lost 1 base, and 17 bases had no gene match. From germline, CDR1 is LGHNA and CDR2 YSLEER. The CDR3 has 20 residues. The CDR3 loop is CASSQGWGQGGGGGVYEQYF. Written as DNA, the CDR3 is TGCGCCAGCAGCCAAGGGTGGGGACAGGGGGGAGGCGGGGGGGTCTACGAGCAGTACTTC.

This rearrangement joins TRBV18 to TRBJ1-1, with 8 nucleotides matching TRBD1. Germline-derived CDR1 and CDR2 are KGHSH and LQKENI. V was clipped by 6 bases and J by 5 bases; unmatched bases: 5. The CDR3 loop spans 13 amino acids. CDR3 sequence: CASSQRDRTEAFF. The CDR3 bases are TGTGCCAGCTCCCAGCGGGACAGGACTGAAGCTTTCTTT.

The genes are TRBV25-1 and TRBJ2-1, with 7 bases aligning to TRBD2. In germline, CDR1 is MGHDK, CDR2 SYGVNS. Trimming at V came to 6 bases and at J to 5 bases, leaving 16 bases not matched to a gene. The CDR3 has 17 residues. CDR3 region: CASSETRLAIPHNEQFF. Here the CDR3 DNA reads TGTGCCAGCAGCGAGACTCGACTAGCTATCCCTCACAATGAGCAGTTCTTC.

As DNA, the CDR3 is TGTGCCAGCAGCTCCCGCTTCGTGGGACAGGGGCGCTACGAGCAGTACTTC. This encodes CASSSRFVGQGRYEQYF. This chain connects TRBV5-5 to TRBJ2-7, with 10 bases that match TRBD1. This CDR3 is built from 17 residues. From germline, CDR1 is SGHKS and CDR2 YYEKEE (reference sequence). V dropped 3 bases and J dropped 3; count of bases not matched to a gene: 12.

The V and J genes are TRBV7-8 and TRBJ2-7, with D unclear. In germline, CDR1 is SGHVS, CDR2 FQNEAQ. V shed 1 base and J shed 6 bases, with 10 bases lying between them. CDR3 length equals 13 residues. The CDR3 region is CASSLVGRGEQYF. In DNA, the CDR3 is TGTGCCAGCAGCTTAGTCGGTCGAGGCGAGCAGTACTTC.

The chain combines TRBV5-1 with TRBJ2-3, with 9 bases aligning to TRBD2. Trimming took 0 bases from V and 4 from J; bases not matched to a gene: 9. Germline lookup yields CDR1 SGHRS and CDR2 YFSETQ. This CDR3 spans 17 amino acids. As DNA, the CDR3 is TGCGCCAGCAGCTTGGGGATCGGCGGGAGGGCCCCAGATACGCAGTATTTT. Translated: CASSLGIGGRAPDTQYF. The whole variable domain, remainder taken from reference TRBV5-1 and TRBJ2-3, is KAGVTQTPRYLIKTRGQQVTLSCSPISGHRSVSWYQQTPGQGLQFLFEYFSETQRNKGNFPGRFSGRQFSNSRSEMNVSTLELGDSALYLCASSLGIGGRAPDTQYFGPGTRLTVL.